This T cell receptor beta chain was documented in a study of beta chain features in type 1 diabetes. This clone was observed a few times. Its antigen is still unknown. Within the sample, other DNA sequences also encode this same CDR3. Naive, central memory, regulatory and stem cell-like memory cells within the CD4+ compartment were sorted using CD45RO/CCR7/CD25/CD127/CD95/CD27. This CDR3 has 11 residues. Germline V gene lookup returns CDR1 GTSNPN and CDR2 SVGIG (reference sequence). Trimming took off 0 bases at V and 2 bases at J, with 2 bases between the two ends. Study observations and caveats: Sequencing from cDNA could over-represent high-TCR-expressing cells. Researchers could not determine here whether HLA type influences TCRB rearrangement. Across patients, naive, central memory and Treg TCRB repertoires exhibited apparently greater similarity than was observed across healthy donors.

Reverse transcription of all isolated RNA meant that expressed TCRB transcripts were sequenced. Using immunoSEQ multiplex PCR, the repertoire was profiled, and TCRdb retains in-frame clones only, with some absent. The table has hundreds of thousands of clones, roughly 31% seen once. Sequencing used naive CD4+ T cells from blood. V is TRBV30 and J is TRBJ2-7; D unclear. The TCR was taken from a man aged 18-30 years in good health. Here the CDR3 reads CAWSVTYEQYF. The DNA for the CDR3 is TGTGCCTGGAGTGTGACCTACGAGCAGTACTTC.